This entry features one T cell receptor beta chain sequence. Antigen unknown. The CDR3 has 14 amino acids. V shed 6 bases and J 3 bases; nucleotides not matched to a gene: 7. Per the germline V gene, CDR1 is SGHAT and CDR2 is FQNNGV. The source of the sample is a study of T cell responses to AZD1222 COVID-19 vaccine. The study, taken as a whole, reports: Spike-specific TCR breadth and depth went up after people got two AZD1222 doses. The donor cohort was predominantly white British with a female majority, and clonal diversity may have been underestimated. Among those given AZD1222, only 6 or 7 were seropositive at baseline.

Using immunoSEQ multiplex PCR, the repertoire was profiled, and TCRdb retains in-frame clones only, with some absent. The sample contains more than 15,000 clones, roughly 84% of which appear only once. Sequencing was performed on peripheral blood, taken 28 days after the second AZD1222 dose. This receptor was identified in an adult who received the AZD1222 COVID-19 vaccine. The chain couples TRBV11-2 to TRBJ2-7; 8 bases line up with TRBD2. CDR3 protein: CASRAPAGGYEQYF. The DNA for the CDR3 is TGTGCCAGCAGGGCGCCGGCGGGGGGCTACGAGCAGTACTTC.